What follows describes a single T cell receptor (beta chain). Its antigen is as yet unknown. Only CD45RO-negative cells positively selected for CCR7 counted as naive CD8 cells, so terminally differentiated effector memory CD45RA+ cells were excluded. Donors were healthy HIV-negative adults without recently reported acute infections or vaccinations. This specimen belongs to a study of shared clonotypes between healthy human individuals. Regarding the study as a whole: In four donors, around 5% of naive CD4 clonotypes appeared in common.

Assay used: immunoSEQ multiplex PCR; TCRdb lists only in-frame clones, some missing. The profile covers hundreds of thousands of clones, with roughly 96% appearing a single time and around 0.1% taken by the ten largest. The CDR3 has 13 residues. V dropped 3 bases and J dropped 0 bases, with 4 bases sitting between them. Germline assignment: CDR1 SGDLS and CDR2 YYNGEE. The specimen sequenced was naive CD8+ T cells sorted from blood. The V call is TRBV9, the J call TRBJ1-3; D unclear. This clonotype was sampled from a woman in her thirties in good health. In DNA form, the CDR3 reads TGTGCCAGCAGCGACCTCTCTGGAAACACCATATATTTT. Protein sequence: CASSDLSGNTIYF.